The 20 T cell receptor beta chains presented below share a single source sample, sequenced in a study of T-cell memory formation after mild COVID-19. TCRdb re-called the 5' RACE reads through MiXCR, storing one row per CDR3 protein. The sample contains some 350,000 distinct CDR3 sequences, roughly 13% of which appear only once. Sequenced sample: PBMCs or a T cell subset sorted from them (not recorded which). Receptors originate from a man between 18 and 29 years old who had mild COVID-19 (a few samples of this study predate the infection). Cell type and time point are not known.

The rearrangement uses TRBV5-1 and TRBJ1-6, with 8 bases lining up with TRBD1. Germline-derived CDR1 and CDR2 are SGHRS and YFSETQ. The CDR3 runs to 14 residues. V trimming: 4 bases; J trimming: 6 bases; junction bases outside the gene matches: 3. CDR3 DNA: TGCGCCAGCAGCCAGGACAGGGTTAATTCACCCCTCCACTTT. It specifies CASSQDRVNSPLHF.

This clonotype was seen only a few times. In DNA form, the CDR3 reads TGCGCCAGCAGCGTGGGACCACCCTCTGAAGCTTTCTTT. Protein product: CASSVGPPSEAFF. The V call is TRBV5-1, the J call TRBJ1-1, with D possibly matching TRBD1 (5 bases). Trimming took 4 bases from V and 6 from J, leaving 13 bases between them. The CDR3 has 13 amino acids. The germline V gene has CDR1 SGHRS and CDR2 YFSETQ.

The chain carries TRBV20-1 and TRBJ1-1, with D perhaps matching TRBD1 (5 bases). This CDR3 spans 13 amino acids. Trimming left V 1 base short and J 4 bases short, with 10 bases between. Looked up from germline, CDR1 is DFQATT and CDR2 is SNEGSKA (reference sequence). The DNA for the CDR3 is TGCAGTGCTAGAGGAGGGGCTCGCACTGAAGCTTTCTTT. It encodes CSARGGARTEAFF.

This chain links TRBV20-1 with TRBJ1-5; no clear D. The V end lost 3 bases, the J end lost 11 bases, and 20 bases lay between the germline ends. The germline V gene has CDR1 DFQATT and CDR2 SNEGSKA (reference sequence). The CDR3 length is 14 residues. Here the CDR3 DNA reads TGCAGTGCTAGTAGTGACACTGATAACCGTTCCCAGCATTTT. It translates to CSASSDTDNRSQHF.

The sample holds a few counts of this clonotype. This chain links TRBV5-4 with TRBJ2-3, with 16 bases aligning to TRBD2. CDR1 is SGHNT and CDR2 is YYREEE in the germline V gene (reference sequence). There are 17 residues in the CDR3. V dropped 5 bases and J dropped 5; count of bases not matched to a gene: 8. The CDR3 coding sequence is TGTGCCAGCAGTCAACCGGGACTAGCGGGGGGGCGAGATACGCAGTATTTT. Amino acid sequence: CASSQPGLAGGRDTQYF.

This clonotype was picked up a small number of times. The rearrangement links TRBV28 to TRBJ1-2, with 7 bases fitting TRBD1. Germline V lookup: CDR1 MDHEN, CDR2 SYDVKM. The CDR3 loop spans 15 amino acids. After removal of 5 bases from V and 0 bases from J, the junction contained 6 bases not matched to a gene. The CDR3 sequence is CASSLTGPSNYGYTF. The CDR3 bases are TGTGCCAGCAGTCTGACAGGGCCGTCTAACTATGGCTACACCTTC.

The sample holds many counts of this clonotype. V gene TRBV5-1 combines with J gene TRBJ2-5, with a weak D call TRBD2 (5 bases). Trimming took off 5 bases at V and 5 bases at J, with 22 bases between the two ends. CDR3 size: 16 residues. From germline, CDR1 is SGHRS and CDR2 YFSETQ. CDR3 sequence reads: CASRAGIETRAETQYF. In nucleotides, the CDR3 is TGCGCCAGCAGGGCCGGGATCGAGACGCGAGCGGAGACCCAGTACTTC.

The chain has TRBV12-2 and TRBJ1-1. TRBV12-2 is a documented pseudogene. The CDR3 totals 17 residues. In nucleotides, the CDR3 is TGTGCAAGTCGCTTAGTTATTCGTTTCGGCCAGCCCACTGAAGCTTTCTTT. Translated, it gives CASRLVIRFGQPTEAFF.

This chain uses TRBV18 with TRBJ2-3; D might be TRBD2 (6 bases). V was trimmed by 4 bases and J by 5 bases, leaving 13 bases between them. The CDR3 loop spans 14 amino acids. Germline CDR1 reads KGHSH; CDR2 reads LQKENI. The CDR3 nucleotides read TGTGCCAGCTCACTACTAGCTGGCATAGATACGCAGTATTTT. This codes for CASSLLAGIDTQYF.

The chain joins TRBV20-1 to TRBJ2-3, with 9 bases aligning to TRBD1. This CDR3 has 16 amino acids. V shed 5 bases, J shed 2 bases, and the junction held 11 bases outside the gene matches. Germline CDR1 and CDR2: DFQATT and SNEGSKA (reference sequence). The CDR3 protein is CSALGWGQGFTDTQYF. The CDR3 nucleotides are TGCAGTGCTCTGGGGTGGGGACAGGGATTCACAGATACGCAGTATTTT.

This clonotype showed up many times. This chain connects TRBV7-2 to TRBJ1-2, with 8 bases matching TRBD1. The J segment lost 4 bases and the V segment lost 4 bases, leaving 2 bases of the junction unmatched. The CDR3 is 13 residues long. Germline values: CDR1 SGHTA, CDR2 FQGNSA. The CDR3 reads CASSSQGVYGYTF. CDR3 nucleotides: TGTGCCAGCAGCTCACAGGGGGTCTATGGCTACACCTTC. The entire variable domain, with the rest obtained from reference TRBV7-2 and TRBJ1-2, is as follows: GAGVSQSPSNKVTEKGKDVELRCDPISGHTALYWYRQSLGQGLEFLIYFQGNSAPDKSGLPSDRFSAERTGGSVSTLTIQRTQQEDSAVYLCASSSQGVYGYTFGSGTRLTVV.

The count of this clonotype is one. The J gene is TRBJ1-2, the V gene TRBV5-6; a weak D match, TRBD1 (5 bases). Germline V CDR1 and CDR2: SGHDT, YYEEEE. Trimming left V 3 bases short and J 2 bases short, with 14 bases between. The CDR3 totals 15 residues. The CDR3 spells CASSWQGNRNYGYTF. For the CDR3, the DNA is TGTGCCAGCAGCTGGCAGGGCAACCGAAACTATGGCTACACCTTC.

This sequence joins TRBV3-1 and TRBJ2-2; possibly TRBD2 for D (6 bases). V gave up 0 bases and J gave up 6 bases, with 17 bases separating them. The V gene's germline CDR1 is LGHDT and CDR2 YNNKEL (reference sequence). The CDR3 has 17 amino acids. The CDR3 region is CASSQEMWRGIPGELFF. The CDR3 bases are TGTGCCAGCAGCCAAGAGATGTGGAGGGGAATACCCGGGGAGCTGTTTTTT. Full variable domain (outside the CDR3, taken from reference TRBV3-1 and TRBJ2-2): DTAVSQTPKYLVTQMGNDKSIKCEQNLGHDTMYWYKQDSKKFLKIMFSYNNKELIINETVPNRFSPKSPDKAHLNLHINSLELGDSAVYFCASSQEMWRGIPGELFFGEGSRLTVL.

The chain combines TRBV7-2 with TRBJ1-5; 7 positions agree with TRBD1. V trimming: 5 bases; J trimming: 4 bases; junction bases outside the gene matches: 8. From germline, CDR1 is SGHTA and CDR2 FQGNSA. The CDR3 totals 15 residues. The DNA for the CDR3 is TGTGCCAGCAGCCCTGAGGGGACAGTTAATCAGCCCCAGCATTTT. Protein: CASSPEGTVNQPQHF.

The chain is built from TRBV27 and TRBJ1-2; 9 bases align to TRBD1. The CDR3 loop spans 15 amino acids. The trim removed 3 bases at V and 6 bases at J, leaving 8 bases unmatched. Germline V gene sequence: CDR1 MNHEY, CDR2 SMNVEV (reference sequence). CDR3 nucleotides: TGTGCCAGCAGTTTCCTCGACAGGGGGATCCATGGCTACACCTTC. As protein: CASSFLDRGIHGYTF.

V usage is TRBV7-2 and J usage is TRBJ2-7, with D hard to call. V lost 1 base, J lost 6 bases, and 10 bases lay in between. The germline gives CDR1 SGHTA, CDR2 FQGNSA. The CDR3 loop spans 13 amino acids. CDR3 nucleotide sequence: TGTGCCAGCAGCTTAGAGGGCGCACTCGAGCAGTACTTC. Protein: CASSLEGALEQYF.

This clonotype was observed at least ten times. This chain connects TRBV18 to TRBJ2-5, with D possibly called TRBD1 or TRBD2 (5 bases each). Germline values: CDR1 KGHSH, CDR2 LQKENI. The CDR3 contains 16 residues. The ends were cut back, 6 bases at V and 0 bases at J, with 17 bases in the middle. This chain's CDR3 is CASSEALSGHQETQYF. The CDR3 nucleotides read TGTGCCAGCTCGGAGGCACTTTCGGGACACCAAGAGACCCAGTACTTC. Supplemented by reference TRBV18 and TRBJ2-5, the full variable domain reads NAGVMQNPRHLVRRRGQEARLRCSPMKGHSHVYWYRQLPEEGLKFMVYLQKENIIDESGMPKERFSAEFPKEGPSILRIQQVVRGDSAAYFCASSEALSGHQETQYFGPGTRLLVL.

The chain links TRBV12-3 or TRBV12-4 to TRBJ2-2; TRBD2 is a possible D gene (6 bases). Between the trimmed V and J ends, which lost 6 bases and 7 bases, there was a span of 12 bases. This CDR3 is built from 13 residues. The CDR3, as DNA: TGTGCCAGCAGCGAATGGGAGGACGGGGAGCTGTTTTTT. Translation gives CASSEWEDGELFF.

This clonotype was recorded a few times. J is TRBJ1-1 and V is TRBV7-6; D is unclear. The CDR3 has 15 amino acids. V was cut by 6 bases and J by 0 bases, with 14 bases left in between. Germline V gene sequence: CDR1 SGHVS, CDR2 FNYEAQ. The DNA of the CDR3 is TGTGCCAGCAGTTCCTCGGTACAGCTGAACACTGAAGCTTTCTTT. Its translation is CASSSSVQLNTEAFF.

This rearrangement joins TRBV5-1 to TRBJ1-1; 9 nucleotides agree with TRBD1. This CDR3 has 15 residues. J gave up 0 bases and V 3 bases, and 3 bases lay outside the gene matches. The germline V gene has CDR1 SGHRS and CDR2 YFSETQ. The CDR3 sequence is CASSSQGALNTEAFF. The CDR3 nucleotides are TGCGCCAGCAGCTCACAGGGGGCTCTGAACACTGAAGCTTTCTTT.